The present T cell receptor (beta chain) was sequenced within a study of T cell responses to AZD1222 COVID-19 vaccine. Study findings and constraints: Clonal diversity was possibly underestimated; the donors were predominantly white British and more often female. Nearly half of the spike-specific TCRs reportedly recognize variant regions that carry no mutations. No repertoire was sampled before or during the peak T cell response, only after it. Baseline seropositivity characterized only six or seven AZD1222 recipients.

Germline-derived CDR1 and CDR2 are MNHEY and SMNVEV (reference sequence). V lost 4 bases to trimming and J lost 1 base, with 5 bases between them. This CDR3 contains 14 residues. TCRdb keeps only in-frame clones here, not all; method: immunoSEQ multiplex PCR. There are 85,000 to 130,000 clones in the sample; about 92% occur only once, and less than 10% lies in the top ten. About this clone: What it binds is not known.

V is TRBV27 and J is TRBJ1-6; D not certain. The source material was peripheral blood, sampled 28 days after the second AZD1222 dose. The TCR sequence derives from an adult who received the AZD1222 COVID-19 vaccine. The CDR3 is CASSSGSYNSPLHF. CDR3 DNA sequence: TGTGCCAGCAGTTCGGGGTCCTATAATTCACCCCTCCACTTT.